Below are 22 T cell receptor beta chains sequenced from a single sample in a study of CXCR3-negative and CXCR3-positive naive CD8 T cells. UMI-labeled TRB cDNA libraries were prepared by 5' RACE. TCRdb re-called the 5' RACE reads and shows each CDR3 protein once, DNA omitted. Its table lists 8,800 or so distinct CDR3 sequences. Sequenced: naive CXCR3- CD8+ T cells from blood. Subset defined: CD45RO-CCR7+CD27+CD95- naive CD8+ T cells lacking CXCR3 (TNR3-). The receptors were sampled from a human donor in good health. Some clones in this sample may be carry-over from other donors' samples.

V is TRBV7-9 and J is TRBJ1-5; checking the TCRdb D call of TRBD1 is not possible without DNA. The CDR3 is made up of 15 amino acids. CDR1 is SEHNR, CDR2 FQNEAQ, per germline (reference sequence). This CDR3 reads CASSSPGESNQPQHF.

This chain links TRBV7-9 with TRBJ2-5; TCRdb's D call, TRBD1, is unchecked because there is no DNA. This CDR3 has 18 residues. Germline lookup yields CDR1 SEHNR and CDR2 FQNEAQ (reference sequence). CDR3 region: CASSSLHSVGQGRETQYF.

V usage is TRBV10-3 and J usage is TRBJ2-7; absent DNA, TCRdb's TRBD2 call cannot be checked. This CDR3 has 15 residues. In germline, CDR1 is ENHRY, CDR2 SYGVKD. CDR3 in amino acids: CAISYRTINTLEQYF.

This clonotype registers medium-sized by frequency. The V gene is TRBV29-1, the J gene TRBJ2-7; TCRdb picks TRBD1, but there is no DNA to check that call. CDR1 SQVTM and CDR2 ANQGSEA come from the germline V gene. This CDR3 has 15 amino acids. This CDR3 reads CSVELAGEGKYEQYF.

The rearrangement links TRBV28 to TRBJ1-5; TCRdb returns TRBD1, unconfirmable since there is no DNA. This CDR3 is 15 amino acids long. The V gene's germline CDR1 is MDHEN and CDR2 SYDVKM. The CDR3 region is CASSLLGTANQPQHF.

In terms of frequency, this clonotype is medium-sized. The chain employs TRBV6-2 or TRBV6-3 and TRBJ2-7; TCRdb's D gene call, TRBD1, goes unchecked for lack of DNA. Germline CDR1 is MNHEY and CDR2 is SVGEGT. The CDR3 spans 16 residues. CDR3 loop: CASSIGTDYTRGEQYF.

Measured by frequency, this clonotype is medium-sized. The chain links TRBV29-1 to TRBJ2-1; absent DNA, TCRdb's TRBD2 call cannot be checked. The germline CDR1 and CDR2 sequences are SQVTM and ANQGSEA. This CDR3 has 11 residues. The CDR3 is CTLSGDNEQFF.

This clonotype ranks as medium-sized in terms of frequency. This sequence joins TRBV10-3 and TRBJ2-7; absent DNA, TCRdb's TRBD2 call cannot be checked. Looked up from germline, CDR1 is ENHRY and CDR2 is SYGVKD. The CDR3 runs to 17 residues. The CDR3 sequence is CAIRESGSGGEIFEQYF.

This sequence joins TRBV7-8 and TRBJ1-1; TCRdb's D call, TRBD1, is unchecked because there is no DNA. Germline lookup yields CDR1 SGHVS and CDR2 FQNEAQ. The length of the CDR3 is 15 residues. This chain's CDR3 is CASSQADRGYTEAFF.

This chain links TRBV23-1 with TRBJ2-4; the D call from TCRdb, TRBD1, cannot be confirmed without DNA. TRBV23-1 is given ORF status, its function remaining uncertain. The CDR3 runs to 16 residues. This CDR3 is CASSQRDAGTKNIQYF.

The V gene is TRBV10-2, the J gene TRBJ1-5; TCRdb names TRBD1, which stays unverified in the absence of DNA. Germline CDR1 WSHSY, CDR2 SAAADI. The CDR3 length is 15 residues. The CDR3 loop reads CASSRDGLLENSQHF.

This clonotype is labeled medium-sized (0.01 to 0.1%) based on frequency. The V call is TRBV15, the J call TRBJ1-5; the TCRdb call, TRBD1, lacks DNA for checking. The length of the CDR3 is 15 residues. The germline CDR1 and CDR2 sequences are LNHNV and YYDKDF (reference sequence). The CDR3 region is CATSRDGTGVQPQHF.

V and J are TRBV29-1 and TRBJ1-2; TCRdb calls TRBD1, which cannot be checked without DNA. Looked up from germline, CDR1 is SQVTM and CDR2 is ANQGSEA. The CDR3 has 14 residues. The CDR3 loop reads CSVVPTGLLYGYTF.

This clonotype is medium-sized by frequency. The chain carries TRBV20-1 and TRBJ2-7; TCRdb reports TRBD1, a call that lacks DNA to check it against. Germline V gene lookup returns CDR1 DFQATT and CDR2 SNEGSKA (reference sequence). The CDR3 loop spans 16 amino acids. CDR3 residues: CSARDPGSGGAYEQYF.

The chain is built from TRBV6-2 or TRBV6-3 and TRBJ2-3; TCRdb selects TRBD2, and the lack of DNA leaves this call unchecked. CDR1 is MNHEY, CDR2 SVGEGT, per germline. The CDR3 loop spans 14 amino acids. CDR3 sequence reads: CASFGTQPDHTQYF.

The V and J genes are TRBV29-1 and TRBJ2-6; the D call of TRBD1 rests on TCRdb alone, since no DNA is present to check it. The CDR3 sequence is 14 residues long. Germline-derived CDR1 and CDR2 are SQVTM and ANQGSEA. The CDR3 is CSILTVSGANVLTF.

The chain recombines TRBV29-1 with TRBJ2-3; no DNA is available, so the TRBD1 call from TCRdb remains unchecked. The CDR3 covers 14 residues. Germline V gives CDR1 SQVTM, CDR2 ANQGSEA. CDR3 sequence reads: CSVDLDRDTDTQYF.

The rearrangement uses TRBV2 and TRBJ1-1. Germline V gene data show CDR1 as SNHLY and CDR2 as FYNNEI. The CDR3 loop spans 12 amino acids. This CDR3 is CASSEFGIEAFF.

The V and J genes are TRBV29-1 and TRBJ1-2; TCRdb returns TRBD1, unconfirmable since there is no DNA. The CDR3 has 12 amino acids. Germline assignment: CDR1 SQVTM and CDR2 ANQGSEA. The CDR3 region is CSVDPGDYGYTF.

J is TRBJ2-7 and V is TRBV7-2. The CDR3 consists of 16 residues. CDR1 is SGHTA, CDR2 FQGNSA, per germline. Here the CDR3 reads CASSLLGSGRFNEQYF.

V is TRBV15 and J is TRBJ1-1. Per the germline V gene, CDR1 is LNHNV and CDR2 is YYDKDF (reference sequence). The CDR3 is 13 amino acids. This CDR3 reads CATSRDKVTEAFF.

This chain connects TRBV6-6 to TRBJ1-4. CDR1 is MNHNY, CDR2 SVGAGI, per germline (reference sequence). The CDR3 contains 16 residues. The chain's CDR3 is CASSSRVLSTNEKLFF.